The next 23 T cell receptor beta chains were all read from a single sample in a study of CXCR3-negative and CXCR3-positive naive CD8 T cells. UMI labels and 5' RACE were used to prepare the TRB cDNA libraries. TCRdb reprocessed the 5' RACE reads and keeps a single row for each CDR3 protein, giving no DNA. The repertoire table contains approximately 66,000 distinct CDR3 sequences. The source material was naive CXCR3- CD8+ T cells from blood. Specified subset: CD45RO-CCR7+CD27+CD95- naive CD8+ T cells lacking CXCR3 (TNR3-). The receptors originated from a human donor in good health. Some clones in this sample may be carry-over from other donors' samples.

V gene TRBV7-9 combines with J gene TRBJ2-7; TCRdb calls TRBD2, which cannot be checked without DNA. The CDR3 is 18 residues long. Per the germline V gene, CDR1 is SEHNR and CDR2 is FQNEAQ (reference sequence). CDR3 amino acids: CASSGQTGTTIDSYEQYF.

The CDR3 is CASSPSGGSTDEQFF. This chain uses TRBV6-4 with TRBJ2-1; TCRdb calls TRBD2, which cannot be checked without DNA. Germline CDR1 MRHNA, CDR2 SNTAGT. CDR3 size: 15 residues.

CDR3 sequence reads: CSVGLNRDYGYTF. The V and J genes are TRBV29-1 and TRBJ1-2; the D call from TCRdb, TRBD1, cannot be confirmed without DNA. CDR3 length: 13 residues. Germline CDR1 is SQVTM and CDR2 is ANQGSEA. Using reference TRBV29-1 and TRBJ1-2 for the parts outside the CDR3, the full variable domain is SAVISQKPSRDICQRGTSLTIQCQVDSQVTMMFWYRQQPGQSLTLIATANQGSEATYESGFVIDKFPISRPNLTFSTLTVSNMSPEDSSIYLCSVGLNRDYGYTFGSGTRLTVV.

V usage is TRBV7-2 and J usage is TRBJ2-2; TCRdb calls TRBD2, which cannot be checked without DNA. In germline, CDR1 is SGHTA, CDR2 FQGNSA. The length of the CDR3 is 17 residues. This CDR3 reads CASSLDAGLADTGELFF.

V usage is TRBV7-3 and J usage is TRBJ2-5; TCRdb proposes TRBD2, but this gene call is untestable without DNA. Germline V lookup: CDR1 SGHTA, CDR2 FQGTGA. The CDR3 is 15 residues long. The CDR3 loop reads CASSLTGAQGETQYF.

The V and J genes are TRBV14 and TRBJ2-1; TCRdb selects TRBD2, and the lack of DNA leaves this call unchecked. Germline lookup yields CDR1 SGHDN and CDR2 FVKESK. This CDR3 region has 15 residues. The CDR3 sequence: CASSQRREGYNEQFF.

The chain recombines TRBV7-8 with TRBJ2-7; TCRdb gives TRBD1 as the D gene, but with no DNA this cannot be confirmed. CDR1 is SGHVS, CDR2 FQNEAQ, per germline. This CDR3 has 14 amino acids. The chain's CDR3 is CASSGDRGGGEQYF.

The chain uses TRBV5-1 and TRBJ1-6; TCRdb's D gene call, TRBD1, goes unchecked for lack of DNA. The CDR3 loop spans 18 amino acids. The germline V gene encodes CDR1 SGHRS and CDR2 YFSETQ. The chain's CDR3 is CASSLDGSGVSYNSPLHF.

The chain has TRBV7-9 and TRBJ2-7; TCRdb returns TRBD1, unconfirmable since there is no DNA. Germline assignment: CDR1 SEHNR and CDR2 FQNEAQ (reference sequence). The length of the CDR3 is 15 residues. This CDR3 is CASSPIPNRAYEQYF.

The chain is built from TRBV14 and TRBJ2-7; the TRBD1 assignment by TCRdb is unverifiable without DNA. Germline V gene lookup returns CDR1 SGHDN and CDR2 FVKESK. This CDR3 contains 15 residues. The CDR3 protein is CASSPIRPGSYEQYF.

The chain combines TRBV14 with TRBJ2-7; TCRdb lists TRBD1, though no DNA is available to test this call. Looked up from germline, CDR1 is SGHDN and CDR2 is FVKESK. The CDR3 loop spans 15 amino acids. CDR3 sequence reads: CASSQVSQGAYEQYF.

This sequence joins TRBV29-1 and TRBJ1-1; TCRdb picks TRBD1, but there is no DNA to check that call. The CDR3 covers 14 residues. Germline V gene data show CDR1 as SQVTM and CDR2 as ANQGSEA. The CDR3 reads CSVEGGPMNTEAFF. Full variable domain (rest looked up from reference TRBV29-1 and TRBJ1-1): SAVISQKPSRDICQRGTSLTIQCQVDSQVTMMFWYRQQPGQSLTLIATANQGSEATYESGFVIDKFPISRPNLTFSTLTVSNMSPEDSSIYLCSVEGGPMNTEAFFGQGTRLTVV.

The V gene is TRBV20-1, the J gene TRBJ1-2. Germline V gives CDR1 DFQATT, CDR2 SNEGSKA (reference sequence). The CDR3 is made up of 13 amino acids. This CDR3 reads CSARDQYDYGYTF.

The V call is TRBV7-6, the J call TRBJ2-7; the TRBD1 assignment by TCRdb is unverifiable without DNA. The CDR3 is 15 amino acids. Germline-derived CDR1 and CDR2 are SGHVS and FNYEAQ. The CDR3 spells CASSLDQGSLYEQYF.

The CDR3 sequence: CSGGVAREQYF. This chain joins TRBV29-1 and TRBJ2-7; checking the TCRdb D call of TRBD1 is not possible without DNA. The CDR3 totals 11 residues. Germline V gene lookup returns CDR1 SQVTM and CDR2 ANQGSEA.

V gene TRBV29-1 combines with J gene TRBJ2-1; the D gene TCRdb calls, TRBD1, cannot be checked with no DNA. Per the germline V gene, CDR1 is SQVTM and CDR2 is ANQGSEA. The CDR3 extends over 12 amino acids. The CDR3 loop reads CRIDRGGNEQFF.

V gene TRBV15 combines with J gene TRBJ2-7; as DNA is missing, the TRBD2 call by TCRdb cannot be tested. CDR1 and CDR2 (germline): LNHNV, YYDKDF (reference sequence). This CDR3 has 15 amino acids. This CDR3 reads CATSRERGPSGEQYF.

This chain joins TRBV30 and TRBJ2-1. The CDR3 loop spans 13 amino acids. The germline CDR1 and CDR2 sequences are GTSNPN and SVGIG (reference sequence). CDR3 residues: CAWRTSSYNEQFF.

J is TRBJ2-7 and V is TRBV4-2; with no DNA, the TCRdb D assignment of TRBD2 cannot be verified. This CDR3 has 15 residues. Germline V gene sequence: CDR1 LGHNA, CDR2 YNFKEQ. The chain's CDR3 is CASSPLAEKGYEQYF.

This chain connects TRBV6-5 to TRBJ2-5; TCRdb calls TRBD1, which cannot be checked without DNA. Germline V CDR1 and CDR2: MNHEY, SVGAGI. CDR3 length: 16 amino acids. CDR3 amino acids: CASSYSRFSPRETQYF.

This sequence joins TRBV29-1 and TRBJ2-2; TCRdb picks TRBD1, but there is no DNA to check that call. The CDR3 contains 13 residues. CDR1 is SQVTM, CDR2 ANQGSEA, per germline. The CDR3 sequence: CSVDRENTGELFF.

The CDR3 reads CSAVDTYEQYF. V gene TRBV20-1 combines with J gene TRBJ2-7. The germline CDR1 and CDR2 sequences are DFQATT and SNEGSKA (reference sequence). CDR3 length: 11 residues.

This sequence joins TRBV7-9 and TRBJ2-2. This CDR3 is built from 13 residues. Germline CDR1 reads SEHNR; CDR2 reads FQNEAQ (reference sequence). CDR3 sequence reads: CASSAMNTGELFF.